These 24 T cell receptor beta chains were sequenced from one sample in a study of CD8 T cells in ankylosing spondylitis. Study observations and caveats: A TCR beta motif of several highly homologous variants seemed to mark ankylosing spondylitis blood.

MiXCR, applied by TCRdb to the 5' RACE reads, yields one record per CDR3 protein. The sample includes a few hundred thousand distinct CDR3 sequences, about a fifth of them seen just once. What these receptors recognize is not known. The sample was blood, either unsorted or a sorted T cell fraction (not recorded which). The receptors shown here come from a male donor with ankylosing spondylitis.

The J gene is TRBJ1-2, the V gene TRBV5-1, with TRBD1 matching 7 bases. Trimming took 4 bases from V and 4 from J; bases not matched to a gene: 7. Per germline, CDR1 SGHRS and CDR2 YFSETQ. This CDR3 region has 14 residues. The CDR3 spells CASSPGTELYGYTF. CDR3 DNA: TGCGCCAGCAGCCCAGGGACAGAACTCTATGGCTACACCTTC.

The V and J genes are TRBV5-1 and TRBJ2-7, with D perhaps matching TRBD1 (5 bases). Trimming took off 3 bases at V and 1 base at J, with 14 bases between the two ends. The CDR3 is 15 residues long. The germline V gene encodes CDR1 SGHRS and CDR2 YFSETQ. The CDR3 coding sequence is TGCGCCAGCAGCTGGGTAGTACAGGCTTCCTACGAGCAGTACTTC. This codes for CASSWVVQASYEQYF.

A few counts support this clonotype. The CDR3 protein is CSARDRAYDEQFF. The DNA of the CDR3 is TGCAGTGCTAGAGATCGGGCATACGATGAGCAGTTCTTC. V gene TRBV20-1 combines with J gene TRBJ2-1; D is unresolved. CDR3 length: 13 residues. Per the germline V gene, CDR1 is DFQATT and CDR2 is SNEGSKA (reference sequence). V was pared by 0 bases and J by 8 bases, with 11 bases between.

This clonotype was seen a handful of times. This rearrangement joins TRBV2 to TRBJ2-7, with D unclear. Germline assignment: CDR1 SNHLY and CDR2 FYNNEI. Deletions cut 7 bases from V and 0 bases from J, with 13 bases between. CDR3 size: 14 residues. The CDR3 here is CASTINRSSYEQYF. For the CDR3, the DNA is TGTGCCAGCACGATTAACAGAAGCTCCTACGAGCAGTACTTC.

The sample holds a few counts of this clonotype. This chain links TRBV5-1 with TRBJ2-7, with 7 bases matching TRBD2. The CDR3 spans 16 residues. Trimming at V came to 0 bases and at J to 6 bases, leaving 12 bases not matched to a gene. Germline CDR1 reads SGHRS; CDR2 reads YFSETQ. The CDR3 loop reads CASSLVLGGSYVEQYF. For the CDR3, the DNA is TGCGCCAGCAGCTTGGTACTCGGCGGGAGTTATGTCGAGCAGTACTTC.

A few counts support this clonotype. This chain connects TRBV5-1 to TRBJ1-1; 10 positions agree with TRBD1. Unmatched junction bases numbered 5, after V lost 2 bases and J lost 7 bases. The germline V gene encodes CDR1 SGHRS and CDR2 YFSETQ. The CDR3 is 14 residues long. This chain's CDR3 is CASSFDRGLSEAFF. As DNA, the CDR3 is TGCGCCAGCAGCTTCGACAGGGGGCTAAGTGAAGCTTTCTTT.

This clonotype was detected a few times. The chain is built from TRBV28 and TRBJ2-5, with D unclear. The germline V gene encodes CDR1 MDHEN and CDR2 SYDVKM. The CDR3 loop spans 13 amino acids. The V end lost 7 bases, the J end lost 4 bases, and 13 bases lay between the germline ends. The CDR3 is CASIDPGRETQYF. CDR3 DNA sequence: TGTGCCAGCATAGACCCAGGTCGAGAGACCCAGTACTTC.

The CDR3 loop reads CASRPQEGQGAKNIQYF. The CDR3 DNA is TGCGCCAGCAGACCTCAGGAGGGGCAGGGAGCCAAAAACATTCAGTACTTC. The chain couples TRBV4-1 to TRBJ2-4; tentative D call: TRBD2 (6 bases). With 6 bases removed from V and 0 bases from J, the gap between germline ends came to 18 bases. The CDR3 extends over 17 amino acids. The germline CDR1 and CDR2 sequences are MGHRA and YSYEKL.

The rearrangement uses TRBV7-2 and TRBJ1-2, with 7 bases lining up with TRBD1. CDR1 and CDR2 (germline): SGHTA, FQGNSA. V dropped 2 bases and J dropped 3; count of bases not matched to a gene: 3. This CDR3 spans 14 amino acids. The CDR3 sequence is CASSLQGQHYGYTF. The CDR3 coding sequence is TGTGCCAGCAGCTTACAGGGACAGCACTATGGCTACACCTTC.

This clonotype was found a few times. The genes are TRBV5-1 and TRBJ2-1, with 16 bases matching TRBD2. From germline, CDR1 is SGHRS and CDR2 YFSETQ. This CDR3 contains 19 residues. V lost 3 bases, J lost 1 base, and 7 bases stayed unmatched. CDR3 sequence reads: CASSSGTSGRALSYNEQFF. The CDR3 region has the DNA TGCGCCAGCAGCTCAGGGACTAGCGGGAGGGCCTTGTCCTACAATGAGCAGTTCTTC.

V is TRBV6-1 and J is TRBJ2-2; D gene uncertain. The CDR3 is 14 residues long. Trimming stripped 6 bases from V and 6 bases from J, with 14 bases between. Germline values: CDR1 MNHNS, CDR2 SASEGT. The CDR3 region is CASRKGALSGELFF. CDR3 bases: TGTGCCAGCAGGAAGGGCGCCTTGTCCGGGGAGCTGTTTTTT.

The rearrangement uses TRBV6-5 and TRBJ1-3; D gene unclear. CDR1 is MNHEY and CDR2 is SVGAGI in the germline V gene. The CDR3 contains 15 residues. V lost 4 bases, J lost 4 bases, and 14 bases lay in between. The CDR3 region has the DNA TGTGCCAGCAGTTCCGGGGTCGTTTCAGGAAACACCATATATTTT. This translates into CASSSGVVSGNTIYF.

The rearrangement links TRBV9 to TRBJ1-1; D not certain. Germline lookup yields CDR1 SGDLS and CDR2 YYNGEE. This CDR3 is 14 amino acids long. V dropped 3 bases and J dropped 0 bases, with 9 bases sitting between them. CDR3 sequence: CASSEGDLNTEAFF. The CDR3 DNA sequence: TGTGCCAGCAGCGAAGGCGACCTGAACACTGAAGCTTTCTTT.

The CDR3 loop is CASSLRLAGVPDSEQFF. CDR3 DNA: TGCGCCAGCAGCCTCCGACTAGCGGGAGTCCCCGACTCTGAGCAGTTCTTC. The rearrangement joins TRBV5-1 to TRBJ2-1, with TRBD2 matching over 12 bases. The V gene's germline CDR1 is SGHRS and CDR2 YFSETQ. The CDR3 has 17 amino acids. V trimming: 4 bases; J trimming: 9 bases; junction bases outside the gene matches: 14.

This clonotype turned up a few times. J is TRBJ2-1 and V is TRBV5-1; 10 nucleotides align to TRBD2. J gave up 3 bases and V 4 bases, and 7 bases lay outside the gene matches. This CDR3 has 16 residues. Germline CDR1 reads SGHRS; CDR2 reads YFSETQ. The CDR3 sequence: CASSQELAGDYNEQFF. CDR3 sequence (DNA): TGCGCCAGCAGCCAGGAGCTAGCGGGGGACTACAATGAGCAGTTCTTC.

In regard to this clonotype: At one of its ends the junction is not consistent with the germline gene, which may arise from a read error. The chain is built from TRBV11-2 and TRBJ2-7, with 10 bases identical to TRBD2. CDR1 is SGHAT and CDR2 is FQNNGV in the germline V gene. CDR3 length equals 14 residues. Written as DNA, the CDR3 is TGTGCCAGCAGCTTACTCCCTGGACTAGCGGAGCTTTTATGG. It is translated as CASSLLPGLAELLW. Combining the CDR3 with reference TRBV11-2 and TRBJ2-7 gives the whole variable domain EAGVAQSPRYKIIEKRQSVAFWCNPISGHATLYWYQQILGQGPKLLIQFQNNGVVDDSQLPKDRFSAERLKGVDSTLKIQPAKLEDSAVYLCASSLLPGLAELLWGPGTRLTVT.

V usage is TRBV5-5 and J usage is TRBJ2-1; 10 nucleotides agree with TRBD2. Losses at the gene ends were 2 bases for V and 9 bases for J; bases not matched to a gene: 11. The germline CDR1 and CDR2 sequences are SGHKS and YYEKEE (reference sequence). The length of the CDR3 is 16 residues. CDR3 DNA: TGTGCCAGCAGCTTCGATAGTAGCGGGAGGACCGGTGAGCAGTTCTTC. It translates to CASSFDSSGRTGEQFF.

This clonotype was seen a few times. The genes are TRBV12-3 or TRBV12-4 and TRBJ2-6; the D is unclear. There are 15 residues in the CDR3. V lost 4 bases to trimming and J lost 2 bases, with 9 bases between them. CDR3 bases: TGTGCCAGCAGTTACGGGTTTACTGGGGCCAACGTCCTGACTTTC. This encodes CASSYGFTGANVLTF.

This clonotype has only a few counts. One end of the junction does not line up with germline, which may come from a read error. The chain uses TRBV7-2 and TRBJ2-3, with 12 bases that match TRBD2. Germline V gives CDR1 SGHTA, CDR2 FQGNSA. The CDR3 runs to 15 residues. CDR3 coding DNA: TGTGCCAGCAGCGCGACTAGCGGGAGCACAAATACGCAGTATTTT. Amino acid sequence: CASSATSGSTNTQYF.

This clonotype was picked up a small number of times. The junction and the germline gene differ at one end; a read error may be behind it. The rearrangement uses TRBV7-7 and TRBJ2-2, with D perhaps matching TRBD2 (6 bases). Germline V gene lookup returns CDR1 SSHAT and CDR2 FNYEAQ (reference sequence). This CDR3 is 14 amino acids long. The chain's CDR3 is CASSAGSGSGELFF. CDR3 nucleotide sequence: TGTGCTAGCAGTGCGGGAAGCGGCAGCGGGGAGCTGTTTTTT.

This clonotype was recorded many times. The genes are TRBV19 and TRBJ2-3, with D uncertain. The CDR3 spans 14 residues. The germline V gene has CDR1 LNHDA and CDR2 SQIVND (reference sequence). Trimming removed 3 bases from V and 0 bases from J, with 7 bases in between. CDR3 nucleotide sequence: TGTGCCAGTAGTATGCCCGGCAGCACAGATACGCAGTATTTT. It codes for CASSMPGSTDTQYF.

The chain combines TRBV5-1 with TRBJ2-3, with D perhaps TRBD1 (5 bases). V shed 4 bases and J shed 6 bases, with 30 bases lying between them. The CDR3 extends over 19 amino acids. Germline V gene sequence: CDR1 SGHRS, CDR2 YFSETQ. The CDR3 loop reads CASSLRPPGSLQGADTQYF. In nucleotides, the CDR3 is TGCGCCAGCAGCCTTAGACCACCAGGAAGTCTGCAGGGTGCGGATACGCAGTATTTT.

This chain connects TRBV12-3 or TRBV12-4 to TRBJ2-1; TRBD2 agrees at 11 bases. Trimming at V came to 6 bases and at J to 7 bases, leaving 20 bases not matched to a gene. The CDR3 contains 19 residues. The CDR3 sequence: CASRYSGTSGGTSVNEQFF. As DNA, the CDR3 is TGTGCCAGCAGGTACTCCGGGACTAGCGGCGGCACTTCGGTAAATGAGCAGTTCTTC.

This clonotype was seen only a few times. The rearrangement joins TRBV20-1 to TRBJ2-1, with unresolved D. The CDR3 sequence is 14 residues long. CDR1 is DFQATT and CDR2 is SNEGSKA in the germline V gene (reference sequence). V was clipped by 1 base and J by 8 bases, with 15 bases between them. This chain's CDR3 is CSARGVTYEDEQFF. The CDR3 nucleotides read TGCAGTGCTAGAGGCGTTACTTATGAAGATGAGCAGTTCTTC.